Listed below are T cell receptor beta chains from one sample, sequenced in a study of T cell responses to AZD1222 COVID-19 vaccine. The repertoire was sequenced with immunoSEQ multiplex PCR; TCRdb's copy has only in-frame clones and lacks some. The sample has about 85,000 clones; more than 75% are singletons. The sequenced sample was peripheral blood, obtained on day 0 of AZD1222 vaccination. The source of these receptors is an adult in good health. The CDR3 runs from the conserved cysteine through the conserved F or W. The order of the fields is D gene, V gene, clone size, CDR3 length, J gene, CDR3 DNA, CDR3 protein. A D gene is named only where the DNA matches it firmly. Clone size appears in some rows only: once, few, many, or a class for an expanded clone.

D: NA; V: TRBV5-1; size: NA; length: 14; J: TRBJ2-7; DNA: TGCGCCAGCAGCCCCGGGACGGACTCCTACGAGCAGTACTTC; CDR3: CASSPGTDSYEQYF
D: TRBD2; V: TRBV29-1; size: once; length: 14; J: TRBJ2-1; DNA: TGCAGCGTTGAGGGCCTAGCGGGGTACAATGAGCAGTTCTTC; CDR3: CSVEGLAGYNEQFF
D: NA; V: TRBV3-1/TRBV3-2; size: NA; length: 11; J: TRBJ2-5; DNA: TGTGCCAGCAGCCAAGTGGAGACCCAGTACTTC; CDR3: CASSQVETQYF
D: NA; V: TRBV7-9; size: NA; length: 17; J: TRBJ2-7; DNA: TGTGCCAGCAGCTTAGCAGGGACAACAGGCGCTCCCTCCGAGCAGTACTTC; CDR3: CASSLAGTTGAPSEQYF
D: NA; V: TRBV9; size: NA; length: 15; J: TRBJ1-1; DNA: TGTGCCAGCAGCGTAGTGACAGTTTATGACACTGAAGCTTTCTTT; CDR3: CASSVVTVYDTEAFF
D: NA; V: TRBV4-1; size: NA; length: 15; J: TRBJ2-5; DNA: TGCGCCAGCAGCCAAGTTCCTGCGGGGCGGGAGACCCAGTACTTC; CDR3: CASSQVPAGRETQYF
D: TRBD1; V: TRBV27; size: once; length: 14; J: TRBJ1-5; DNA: TGTGCCAGCAGTTCATGGACAGGGAGTCAGCCCCAGCATTTT; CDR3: CASSSWTGSQPQHF
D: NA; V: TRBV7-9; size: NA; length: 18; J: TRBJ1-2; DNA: TGTGCCAGCAGCTCCCCACCCGATGGTGGGGGCTTTAACTATGGCTACACCTTC; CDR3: CASSSPPDGGGFNYGYTF
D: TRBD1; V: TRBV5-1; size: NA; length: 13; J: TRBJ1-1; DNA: TGCGCCAGCAGCCCGGAGGGGACAGGTGAAGCTTTCTTT; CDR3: CASSPEGTGEAFF
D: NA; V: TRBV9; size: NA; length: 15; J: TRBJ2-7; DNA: TGTGCCAGCAGCCCCACACGGATCCCGGGGTATGAGCAGTACTTC; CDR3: CASSPTRIPGYEQYF
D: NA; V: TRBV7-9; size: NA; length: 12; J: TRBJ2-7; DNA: TGTGCCAGCAGCTCGGCCTGGGGCGAGCAGTACTTC; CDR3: CASSSAWGEQYF
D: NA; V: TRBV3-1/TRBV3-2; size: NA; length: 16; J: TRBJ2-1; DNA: TGTGCCAGCAGCCCCCAACGTGGGAGTTCCTACAATGAGCAGTTCTTC; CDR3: CASSPQRGSSYNEQFF
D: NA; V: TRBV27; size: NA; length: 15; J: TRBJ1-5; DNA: TGTGCCAGCAGTTTACGGCAGGCCAGCAATCAGCCCCAGCATTTT; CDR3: CASSLRQASNQPQHF
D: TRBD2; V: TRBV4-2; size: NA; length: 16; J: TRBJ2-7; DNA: TGTGCCAGCAGCCAAGATGGGCTAGCGGGAGGGGAAGAGCAGTACTTC; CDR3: CASSQDGLAGGEEQYF
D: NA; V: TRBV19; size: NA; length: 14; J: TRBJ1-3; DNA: TGTGCCAGCCACAGAGCCATCTCTGGAAACACCATATATTTT; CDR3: CASHRAISGNTIYF
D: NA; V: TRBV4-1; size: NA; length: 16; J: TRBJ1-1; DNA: TGCGCCAGCAGCCAACTAGCTACGGACAGCTACACTGAAGCTTTCTTT; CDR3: CASSQLATDSYTEAFF
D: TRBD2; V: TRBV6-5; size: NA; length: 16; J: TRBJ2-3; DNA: TGTGCCAGCAGTTCCGGACTAGCGGGAGATCAAGATACGCAGTATTTT; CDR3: CASSSGLAGDQDTQYF
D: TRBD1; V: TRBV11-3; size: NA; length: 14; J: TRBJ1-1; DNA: TGTGCCAGCAGCGAACAGGGGGCTGGTGCTGAAGCTTTCTTT; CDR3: CASSEQGAGAEAFF
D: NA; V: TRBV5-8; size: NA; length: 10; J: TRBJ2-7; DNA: TGTGCCAGCAGCTTCCAGCGGCAGTACTTC; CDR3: CASSFQRQYF
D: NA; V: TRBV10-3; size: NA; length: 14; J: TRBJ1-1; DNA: TGTGCCATCAGCCAAGACAGGAAGAACACTGAAGCTTTCTTT; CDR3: CAISQDRKNTEAFF
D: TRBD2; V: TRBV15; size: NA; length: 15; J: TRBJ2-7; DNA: TGTGCCACCAGCAGAGACGCCAGGGAGGGCTACGAGCAGTACTTC; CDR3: CATSRDAREGYEQYF
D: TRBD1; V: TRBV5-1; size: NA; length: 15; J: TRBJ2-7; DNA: TGCGCCAGCAGCACAACAGGGGGGACTTCCTACGAGCAGTACTTC; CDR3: CASSTTGGTSYEQYF
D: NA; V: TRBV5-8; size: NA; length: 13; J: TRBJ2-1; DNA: TGTGCCAGCAGCATTGTACCCTACAATGAGCAGTTCTTC; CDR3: CASSIVPYNEQFF
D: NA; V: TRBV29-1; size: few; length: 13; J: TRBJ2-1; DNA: TGCAGCGTTGGCAGGGCTAGATGGAATGAGCAGTTCTTC; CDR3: CSVGRARWNEQFF
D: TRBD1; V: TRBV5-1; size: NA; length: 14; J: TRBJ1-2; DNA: TGCGCCAGCAGCAGCGGGACAGGGGACTATGGCTACACCTTC; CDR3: CASSSGTGDYGYTF
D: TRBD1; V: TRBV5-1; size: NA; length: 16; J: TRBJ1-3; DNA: TGCGCCAGCAGCCCCATGGGACAGGCCTCTGGAAACACCATATATTTT; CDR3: CASSPMGQASGNTIYF
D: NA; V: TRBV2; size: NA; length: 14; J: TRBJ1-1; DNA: TGTGCCAGCAGCCCCGACAGGACCACTTCTGAAGCTTTCTTT; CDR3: CASSPDRTTSEAFF
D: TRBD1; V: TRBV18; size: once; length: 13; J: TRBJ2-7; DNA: TGTGCCAGCTCAGGATCTTCGGGACAGGTCGGGTACTTC; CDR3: CASSGSSGQVGYF
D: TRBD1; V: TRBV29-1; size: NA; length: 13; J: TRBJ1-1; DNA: TGCAGCGTCCGACAGGGTGCGGGAGTTGAAGCTTTCTTT; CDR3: CSVRQGAGVEAFF
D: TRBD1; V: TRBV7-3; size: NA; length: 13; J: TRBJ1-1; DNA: TGTGCCAGCCGACAGGGATTGAACACTGAAGCTTTCTTT; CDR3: CASRQGLNTEAFF
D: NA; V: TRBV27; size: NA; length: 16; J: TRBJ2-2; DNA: TGTGCCAGCAGTTTTTGGCAGGGGCGTGGAACCGGGGAGCTGTTTTTT; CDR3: CASSFWQGRGTGELFF
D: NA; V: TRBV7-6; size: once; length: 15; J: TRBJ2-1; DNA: TGTGCCAGCAGCTTAGAAGCGACAGACTACAATGAGCAGTTCTTC; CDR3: CASSLEATDYNEQFF
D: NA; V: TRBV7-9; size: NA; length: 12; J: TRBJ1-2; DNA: TGTGCCAGCAGCTTAAGCGATTATGGCTACACCTTC; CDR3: CASSLSDYGYTF
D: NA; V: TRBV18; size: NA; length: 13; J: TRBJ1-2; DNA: TGTGCCAGCTCACCTTCGGGGGACGCTGGCTACACCTTC; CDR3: CASSPSGDAGYTF
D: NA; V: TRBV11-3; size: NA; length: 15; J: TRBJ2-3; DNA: TGTGCCAGCAGCTTAGGGGGGCGTGGCACAGATACGCAGTATTTT; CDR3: CASSLGGRGTDTQYF
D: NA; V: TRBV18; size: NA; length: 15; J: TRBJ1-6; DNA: TGTGCCAGCTCAGCGCCGGGACGCCCCAATTCACCCCTCCACTTT; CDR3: CASSAPGRPNSPLHF
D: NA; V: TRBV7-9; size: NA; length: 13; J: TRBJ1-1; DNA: TGTGCCAGCAGCCTCCAGGGCGCCACTGAAGCTTTCTTT; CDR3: CASSLQGATEAFF
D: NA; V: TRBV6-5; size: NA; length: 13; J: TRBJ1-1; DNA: TGTGCCAGCAGTTACTCTACAGGTTCGGAAGCTTTCTTT; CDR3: CASSYSTGSEAFF
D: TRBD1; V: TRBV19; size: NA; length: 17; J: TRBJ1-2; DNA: TGTGCCAGTAGTATTCAAAACAGGGGCGTCAAGTCATATGGCTACACCTTC; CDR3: CASSIQNRGVKSYGYTF
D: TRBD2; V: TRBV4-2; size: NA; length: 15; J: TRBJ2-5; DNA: TGTGCCAGCAGCCAAGAGCGGGGGGGCCTAGAGACCCAGTACTTC; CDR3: CASSQERGGLETQYF
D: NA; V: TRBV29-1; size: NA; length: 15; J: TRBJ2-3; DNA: TGCAGCGTTAAGCCCTTGACAGGCGGCACAGATACGCAGTATTTT; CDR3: CSVKPLTGGTDTQYF
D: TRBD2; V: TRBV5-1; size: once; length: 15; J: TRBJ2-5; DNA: TGCGCCAGCAGCCAACTAGCGGGAGCGGGGGAGACCCAGTACTTC; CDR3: CASSQLAGAGETQYF
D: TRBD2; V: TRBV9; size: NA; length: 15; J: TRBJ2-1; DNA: TGTGCCAGCAGCAAAGCGGGGATGGCCCCGGATGAGCAGTTCTTC; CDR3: CASSKAGMAPDEQFF
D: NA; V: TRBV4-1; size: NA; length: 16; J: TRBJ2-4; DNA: TGCGCCAGCAGCCAAGGGGGGGGCTCAGGGCGGAACATTCAGTACTTC; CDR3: CASSQGGGSGRNIQYF
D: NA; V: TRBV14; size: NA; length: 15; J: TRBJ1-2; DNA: TGTGCCAGCAGCCAAATCGACAGACACTACTATGGCTACACCTTC; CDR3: CASSQIDRHYYGYTF